This T cell receptor (beta chain) was recovered during a study of T cell responses to AZD1222 COVID-19 vaccine. Points from the study as a whole: Breadth and depth of Spike-specific TCRs rose after two AZD1222 doses. Possibly, clonal diversity was underestimated; donors were largely white British and included more females. In all cases, repertoires were sampled only after the peak T cell response.

The CDR3 length is 16 residues. Trimming removed 2 bases from V and 0 bases from J; junction bases left unmatched: 4. The germline CDR1 and CDR2 sequences are SGDLS and YYNGEE. About this clone itself: Antigen unknown.

Produced via immunoSEQ multiplex PCR; TCRdb's table is partial and in-frame only. Among about 160,000 clones listed, around 90% were seen once. Second-dose intervals of approximately 4 or approximately 12 weeks were pooled. The chain links TRBV9 to TRBJ2-2, with 7 bases lining up with TRBD2. The sequences come from peripheral blood, collected 28 days after the second AZD1222 dose. The receptor comes from an adult who received the AZD1222 COVID-19 vaccine. CDR3 sequence: CASSVTSVPNTGELFF. CDR3 nucleotide sequence: TGTGCCAGCAGCGTCACTAGCGTCCCGAACACCGGGGAGCTGTTTTTT.